Following are 27 T cell receptor beta chains from one sample sequenced in a study of early T cells in non-severe SARS-CoV-2 infection. TCRdb called the 5' RACE reads again in MiXCR, with one record for every CDR3 protein. Here the sample spans about 59,000 distinct CDR3 sequences, roughly 13% being singletons. The input for sequencing was whole blood, taken at baseline. These receptors all stem from an adult who was a healthcare worker with PCR-confirmed SARS-CoV-2 infection or an uninfected control (not recorded which).

This clonotype was seen repeatedly, ten times or more. The CDR3 DNA is TGTGCCAGTAGTACCGATGGCGGGACAGGGGGCGTATATGGCTACACCTTC. Encoded protein: CASSTDGGTGGVYGYTF. The gene calls are TRBV19 and TRBJ1-2; 12 positions agree with TRBD1. Per germline, CDR1 LNHDA and CDR2 SQIVND (reference sequence). The CDR3 is 17 residues long. V lost 4 bases, J lost 5 bases, and 11 bases stayed unmatched. The full variable domain, completed using reference TRBV19 and TRBJ1-2, is DGGITQSPKYLFRKEGQNVTLSCEQNLNHDAMYWYRQDPGQGLRLIYYSQIVNDFQKGDIAEGYSVSREKKESFPLTVTSAQKNPTAFYLCASSTDGGTGGVYGYTFGSGTRLTVV.

This clonotype was recorded a few times. CDR3 sequence (DNA): TGCAGCGTTGACGGTAGCGGGGGGGCTGAGACCCAGTACTTC. Its translation: CSVDGSGGAETQYF. The chain employs TRBV29-1 and TRBJ2-5, with 11 bases identical to TRBD2. Germline assignment: CDR1 SQVTM and CDR2 ANQGSEA. The length of the CDR3 is 14 residues. Trimming at V came to 3 bases and at J to 5 bases, leaving 5 bases not matched to a gene.

In its sample, this clonotype was seen many times. The chain has TRBV12-3 or TRBV12-4 and TRBJ1-5; D gene unclear. V gave up 2 bases and J gave up 2 bases, with 13 bases separating them. CDR3 length equals 16 residues. CDR3 sequence reads: CASSLYSGAGNQPQHF. The CDR3 DNA follows: TGTGCCAGCAGTTTATACTCGGGCGCGGGCAATCAGCCCCAGCATTTT.

In its sample, this clonotype ranks as medium-sized (0.01 to 0.1%). The V call is TRBV4-2, the J call TRBJ2-2; D remains unclear. CDR3 length equals 16 residues. Between the trimmed V and J ends, which lost 0 bases and 6 bases, there was a span of 14 bases. Germline CDR1 LGHNA, CDR2 YNFKEQ. Here the CDR3 DNA reads TGTGCCAGCAGCCAAGATCTAGTCCTCAGCCCCGGGGAGCTGTTTTTT. Its translation is CASSQDLVLSPGELFF.

This clonotype was counted between two and nine times. The chain links TRBV13 to TRBJ2-3; D is undetermined. The CDR3 totals 13 residues. The ends were cut back, 8 bases at V and 2 bases at J, with 11 bases in the middle. CDR1 PRHDT and CDR2 FYEKMQ come from the germline V gene (reference sequence). CDR3 in amino acids: CASEIWNTDTQYF. The CDR3 nucleotides read TGTGCCAGCGAAATTTGGAACACAGATACGCAGTATTTT.

The chain links TRBV24-1 to TRBJ1-2; TRBD1 agrees at 12 bases. The V gene end was trimmed by 9 bases and the J gene end by 4 bases; junction bases not matched to a gene: 14. Germline assignment: CDR1 KGHDR and CDR2 SFDVKD. The CDR3 covers 17 residues. As DNA, the CDR3 is TGTGCCACCGCCCAGGGGACAGGGGGCCTGGGGGGCTATGGCTACACCTTC. Protein: CATAQGTGGLGGYGYTF.

V usage is TRBV19 and J usage is TRBJ2-5; 12 bases are shared with TRBD2. The CDR3 runs to 20 residues. The germline CDR1 and CDR2 sequences are LNHDA and SQIVND (reference sequence). The ends lost 5 bases at V and 5 bases at J; junction bases unmatched: 21. The CDR3 DNA reads TGTGCCAGTAGTCCGCCGCACAGGGGGGCTAGCGGGAGGGCCCGTGAGACCCAGTACTTC. It specifies CASSPPHRGASGRARETQYF.

The J gene is TRBJ1-3, the V gene TRBV11-3; tentatively, D is TRBD1 (6 bases). Germline V gene lookup returns CDR1 SGHNT and CDR2 YENEEA. V lost 5 bases to trimming and J lost 0 bases, with 11 bases between them. This CDR3 is 15 amino acids long. The CDR3 reads CASSGGGYSGNTIYF. The DNA for the CDR3 is TGTGCCAGCAGCGGGGGCGGGTACTCTGGAAACACCATATATTTT.

This chain links TRBV7-8 with TRBJ2-7; D is ambiguous. The CDR3 loop spans 15 amino acids. Trimming pared 0 bases from V and 2 bases from J, leaving 11 bases between. CDR1 and CDR2 (germline): SGHVS, FQNEAQ. The CDR3 loop reads CASSLARQVAYEQYF. The CDR3 DNA reads TGTGCCAGCAGCTTAGCGCGTCAAGTCGCCTACGAGCAGTACTTC. Supplemented by reference TRBV7-8 and TRBJ2-7, the full variable domain reads GAGVSQSPRYKVAKRGQDVALRCDPISGHVSLFWYQQALGQGPEFLTYFQNEAQLDKSGLPSDRFFAERPEGSVSTLKIQRTQQEDSAVYLCASSLARQVAYEQYFGPGTRLTVT.

As DNA, the CDR3 is TGTGCCAGCAGCCAAGGCGGGGGGGTGTACAATGAGCAGTTCTTC. Protein product: CASSQGGGVYNEQFF. V gene TRBV3-1 combines with J gene TRBJ2-1; TRBD2 aligns across 9 bases. J lost 4 bases, V lost 1 base, and 2 bases had no gene match. The CDR3 contains 15 residues. From germline, CDR1 is LGHDT and CDR2 YNNKEL (reference sequence).

This clonotype showed up just once. The chain uses TRBV2 and TRBJ2-7; D might be TRBD2 (5 bases). The CDR3 covers 14 residues. Germline lookup yields CDR1 SNHLY and CDR2 FYNNEI. V gave up 1 base and J gave up 4 bases, with 11 bases separating them. CDR3: CASSEGGLRYEQYF. In nucleotides, the CDR3 is TGTGCCAGCAGTGAAGGAGGACTTCGATACGAGCAGTACTTC.

This clonotype was detected many times. The genes are TRBV6-6 and TRBJ2-6; D is unresolved. V lost 4 bases and J lost 1, with 11 bases in between. The CDR3 covers 16 residues. Germline values: CDR1 MNHNY, CDR2 SVGAGI (reference sequence). CDR3 residues: CASSSTRRSGANVLTF. The CDR3 DNA reads TGTGCCAGCAGTTCTACTCGTCGGTCTGGGGCCAACGTCCTGACTTTC.

The sample holds many counts of this clonotype. V and J are TRBV6-1 and TRBJ1-6; D perhaps matches TRBD1 (6 bases). The germline V gene has CDR1 MNHNS and CDR2 SASEGT. Trimming removed 2 bases at V and 11 bases at J, with 10 bases between. CDR3 length: 13 residues. The CDR3 reads CASSEQDRPPLHF. The CDR3 bases are TGTGCCAGCAGTGAACAAGACAGGCCACCCCTCCACTTT.

This clonotype was counted only a few times. The rearrangement joins TRBV5-4 to TRBJ2-4; 9 nucleotides line up with TRBD2. V lost 0 bases to trimming and J lost 4 bases; unmatched junction nucleotides: 2. The CDR3 extends over 15 amino acids. Germline V gene data show CDR1 as SGHNT and CDR2 as YYREEE (reference sequence). CDR3 region: CASSLVAGGKNIQYF. The DNA of the CDR3 is TGTGCCAGCAGCTTGGTTGCGGGAGGGAAAAACATTCAGTACTTC.

This clonotype was seen many times. The V and J genes are TRBV7-3 and TRBJ2-3; D call uncertain. Trimming removed 2 bases at V and 0 bases at J, with 12 bases between. CDR3 length: 16 amino acids. Germline V gene lookup returns CDR1 SGHTA and CDR2 FQGTGA. CDR3 amino acids: CASSLHPAGSTDTQYF. The CDR3 DNA sequence: TGTGCCAGCAGCTTACATCCGGCAGGAAGCACAGATACGCAGTATTTT.

V is TRBV2 and J is TRBJ1-3, with unresolved D. This CDR3 is built from 14 residues. CDR1 is SNHLY, CDR2 FYNNEI, per germline. Trimming took off 4 bases at V and 0 bases at J, with 7 bases between the two ends. Here the CDR3 reads CASSAQSSGNTIYF. The CDR3 nucleotides read TGTGCCAGCAGTGCACAAAGCTCTGGAAACACCATATATTTT. The full variable domain, completed using reference TRBV2 and TRBJ1-3, is EPEVTQTPSHQVTQMGQEVILRCVPISNHLYFYWYRQILGQKVEFLVSFYNNEISEKSEIFDDQFSVERPDGSNFTLKIRSTKLEDSAMYFCASSAQSSGNTIYFGEGSWLTVV.

This chain joins TRBV20-1 and TRBJ2-3; 7 positions agree with TRBD2. Trimming cost V 5 bases and J 1 base; bases outside gene matches: 9. The germline gives CDR1 DFQATT, CDR2 SNEGSKA (reference sequence). The CDR3 is 15 residues long. The CDR3 DNA reads as TGCAGTGCTCCTTCTGCGGGAGAGCGCACAGATACGCAGTATTTT. It specifies CSAPSAGERTDTQYF.

This clonotype was counted between two and nine times. J is TRBJ2-1 and V is TRBV7-2; no clear D. V was shortened by 6 bases and J by 7 bases, with 22 bases between the two germline ends. Germline V gene lookup returns CDR1 SGHTA and CDR2 FQGNSA. The CDR3 runs to 16 residues. In DNA, the CDR3 is TGTGCCAGCAGTATCCAAATCCAGCGTATCCCGAATGAGCAGTTCTTC. It codes for CASSIQIQRIPNEQFF.

This clonotype showed up just a few times. The chain uses TRBV6-4 and TRBJ2-3; D unresolved. There are 13 residues in the CDR3. The germline V and J ends were trimmed by 5 bases and 2 bases, with 8 bases remaining between them. In germline, CDR1 is MRHNA, CDR2 SNTAGT. CDR3 sequence (DNA): TGTGCCAGCAGTACTGTCAACACAGATACGCAGTATTTT. It is translated as CASSTVNTDTQYF.

V and J are TRBV6-6 and TRBJ2-3, with TRBD2 matching over 9 bases. The CDR3 has 16 amino acids. Germline V gene data show CDR1 as MNHNY and CDR2 as SVGAGI (reference sequence). The ends lost 7 bases at V and 4 bases at J; junction bases unmatched: 12. The CDR3: CASIAGARSGADTQYF. CDR3 DNA: TGTGCCAGCATAGCGGGGGCCCGCTCCGGGGCAGATACGCAGTATTTT.

The J gene is TRBJ1-1, the V gene TRBV28; TRBD1 might be the D (6 bases). The V gene lost 4 bases and the J gene lost 3 bases, with 15 bases spanning the gap. The CDR3 sequence is 15 residues long. Germline values: CDR1 MDHEN, CDR2 SYDVKM. CDR3 region: CASSYVRGWDTEAFF. DNA for the CDR3: TGTGCCAGCAGTTACGTCAGGGGTTGGGACACTGAAGCTTTCTTT.

The rearrangement joins TRBV20-1 to TRBJ2-1; the match to TRBD2 covers 9 bases. Germline CDR1 DFQATT, CDR2 SNEGSKA (reference sequence). This CDR3 contains 15 residues. The junction had 11 bases not matched to a gene; V was cut back by 6 bases and J by 5 bases. Written as DNA, the CDR3 is TGCAGTGCCCGTGATAGCGGGAGAGCTAACAATGAGCAGTTCTTC. This sequence encodes CSARDSGRANNEQFF.

This clonotype turned up a few times. The J gene is TRBJ2-1, the V gene TRBV12-3 or TRBV12-4, with D maybe TRBD1 (5 bases). This CDR3 contains 15 residues. Trimming left V 6 bases short and J 1 base short, with 13 bases between. For the CDR3, the DNA is TGTGCCAGCAGCCCCCGCAGGGCTTCCTACAATGAGCAGTTCTTC. It translates to CASSPRRASYNEQFF.

This clonotype was picked up a small number of times. The chain recombines TRBV3-1 with TRBJ1-1; tentatively, D is TRBD1 (6 bases). Looked up from germline, CDR1 is LGHDT and CDR2 is YNNKEL (reference sequence). CDR3 length: 13 amino acids. V was pared by 3 bases and J by 6 bases, with 11 bases between. CDR3 coding DNA: TGTGCCAGCAGCCAGGGAGGACAGTCTGAAGCTTTCTTT. It encodes CASSQGGQSEAFF. Combining the CDR3 with reference TRBV3-1 and TRBJ1-1 gives the whole variable domain DTAVSQTPKYLVTQMGNDKSIKCEQNLGHDTMYWYKQDSKKFLKIMFSYNNKELIINETVPNRFSPKSPDKAHLNLHINSLELGDSAVYFCASSQGGQSEAFFGQGTRLTVV.

This clonotype was detected a few times. V gene TRBV4-3 combines with J gene TRBJ1-6; tentative D call: TRBD1 (5 bases). Per the germline V gene, CDR1 is LGHNA and CDR2 is YSLEER. The ends were cut back, 0 bases at V and 0 bases at J, with 18 bases in the middle. The CDR3 totals 20 residues. CDR3 coding DNA: TGCGCCAGCAGCCAAGAAGGAAGACAGAGGGCAGCCTCCTATAATTCACCCCTCCACTTT. Translated, it gives CASSQEGRQRAASYNSPLHF.

The V and J genes are TRBV29-1 and TRBJ2-2; either TRBD1 or TRBD2 may fit D (6 bases each). Germline lookup yields CDR1 SQVTM and CDR2 ANQGSEA. The CDR3 runs to 14 residues. V was cut by 7 bases and J by 4 bases, with 16 bases left in between. The CDR3 DNA is TGCAGCGCTCCCTCGGGGGCGGGCACCGGGGAGCTGTTTTTT. Protein: CSAPSGAGTGELFF.

This clonotype was detected only a few times. V is TRBV12-3 or TRBV12-4 and J is TRBJ2-7; possibly TRBD1 for D (6 bases). Deletions cut 7 bases from V and 5 bases from J, with 9 bases between. The CDR3 totals 11 residues. The CDR3 nucleotides are TGTGCCAGCACCAGGGGAGACGAGCAGTACTTC. Translated, it gives CASTRGDEQYF.